The 22 T cell receptor beta chains in this list originate from one sample, sequenced in a study of blood T cell repertoires in COVID-19. Assay used: immunoSEQ multiplex PCR; TCRdb lists only in-frame clones, some missing. The sample lists some 97,000 clones, just over 90% occurring once. The sequenced sample was peripheral blood. These receptors were collected from a man in his sixties with acute or convalescent COVID-19.

The V and J genes are TRBV4-1 and TRBJ1-1; 8 bases map to TRBD1. Germline V gene data show CDR1 as MGHRA and CDR2 as YSYEKL. V was pared by 4 bases and J by 3 bases, with 7 bases of the junction left unmatched. The CDR3 loop spans 15 amino acids. The CDR3 is CASSPGTGWDTEAFF. CDR3 DNA sequence: TGCGCCAGCAGCCCTGGGACAGGATGGGACACTGAAGCTTTCTTT.

The rearrangement uses TRBV19 and TRBJ1-5; tentative D call: TRBD1 (5 bases). CDR3 size: 15 residues. Trimming shortened V by 3 bases and J by 0 bases, and 9 bases separated the two germline ends. Germline CDR1 LNHDA, CDR2 SQIVND (reference sequence). The CDR3 sequence: CASSMGTTSNQPQHF. In DNA, the CDR3 is TGTGCCAGTAGTATGGGGACTACTAGCAATCAGCCCCAGCATTTT.

The chain joins TRBV30 to TRBJ1-5; 8 bases align to TRBD1. The CDR3 spans 13 residues. With 4 bases clipped from V and 5 bases from J, the junction kept 4 bases outside the gene matches. The germline CDR1 and CDR2 sequences are GTSNPN and SVGIG (reference sequence). CDR3: CAWTTGGDQPQHF. In DNA form, the CDR3 reads TGTGCCTGGACCACAGGGGGAGATCAGCCCCAGCATTTT.

This rearrangement joins TRBV19 to TRBJ2-1; a possible D gene is TRBD2 (5 bases). Germline CDR1 reads LNHDA; CDR2 reads SQIVND (reference sequence). This CDR3 spans 15 amino acids. Trimming removed 1 base at V and 6 bases at J, with 13 bases between. CDR3 nucleotide sequence: TGTGCCAGTAGTATAGGGTGGCCTAGCCCCAATGAGCAGTTCTTC. This translates into CASSIGWPSPNEQFF.

The chain employs TRBV29-1 and TRBJ2-3; TRBD2 aligns across 13 bases. The trim removed 7 bases at V and 4 bases at J, leaving 5 bases unmatched. The CDR3 length is 14 residues. The germline gives CDR1 SQVTM, CDR2 ANQGSEA. The CDR3 protein is CSATLAGGPDTQYF. The CDR3 nucleotides read TGCAGCGCTACACTAGCGGGGGGGCCAGATACGCAGTATTTT.

The chain is built from TRBV5-1 and TRBJ2-5; D is ambiguous. CDR1 SGHRS and CDR2 YFSETQ come from the germline V gene. V was clipped by 0 bases and J by 3 bases, with 9 bases between them. The CDR3 contains 14 residues. The CDR3 region is CASSLGAAEETQYF. DNA for the CDR3: TGCGCCAGCAGCTTGGGGGCAGCCGAAGAGACCCAGTACTTC.

V and J are TRBV30 and TRBJ1-2, with 7 nucleotides matching TRBD1. CDR1 is GTSNPN, CDR2 SVGIG, per germline (reference sequence). This CDR3 comprises 12 residues. V was clipped by 4 bases and J by 9 bases; unmatched bases: 8. CDR3 sequence (DNA): TGTGCCTGGACCACAACAGGGGCGAGCTACACCTTC. It codes for CAWTTTGASYTF.

The chain uses TRBV2 and TRBJ2-1; 8 bases line up with TRBD2. The trim removed 2 bases at V and 4 bases at J, leaving 4 bases unmatched. In germline, CDR1 is SNHLY, CDR2 FYNNEI. The CDR3 is made up of 15 amino acids. This CDR3 is CASSERSGGYNEQFF. The CDR3 DNA is TGTGCCAGCAGTGAACGGAGCGGGGGATACAATGAGCAGTTCTTC.

This sequence joins TRBV2 and TRBJ1-1; a possible D gene is TRBD1 (6 bases). This CDR3 has 12 amino acids. Germline V gives CDR1 SNHLY, CDR2 FYNNEI. V gave up 6 bases and J gave up 7 bases, with 12 bases separating them. CDR3 bases: TGTGCCAGCAGCACAGGGCCGAGTGAAGCTTTCTTT. Protein: CASSTGPSEAFF.

This clone was seen once. The chain recombines TRBV7-9 with TRBJ1-2; TRBD1 might be the D (5 bases). This CDR3 spans 17 amino acids. Germline CDR1 SEHNR, CDR2 FQNEAQ (reference sequence). Trimming removed 2 bases from V and 6 bases from J, with 22 bases in between. The CDR3 DNA is TGTGCCAGCAGCTTAACGCTAACAGGAGTGGTAGTGGATGGCTACACCTTC. Its translation is CASSLTLTGVVVDGYTF.

J is TRBJ1-2 and V is TRBV19; 9 nucleotides line up with TRBD1. With V trimmed by 8 bases and J by 8 bases, 12 bases remained unmatched. Germline values: CDR1 LNHDA, CDR2 SQIVND (reference sequence). The CDR3 loop spans 14 amino acids. The CDR3 is CASETWTGVRGYTF. Written as DNA, the CDR3 is TGTGCCAGTGAAACCTGGACAGGGGTGCGCGGCTACACCTTC.

The V gene is TRBV7-9, the J gene TRBJ1-1; D unresolved. Germline V gene lookup returns CDR1 SEHNR and CDR2 FQNEAQ (reference sequence). This CDR3 spans 11 amino acids. V was trimmed by 6 bases and J by 11 bases, leaving 13 bases between them. Here the CDR3 DNA reads TGTGCCAGCAGGCGACTCTCTGGGGCTTTCTTT. Translating it yields CASRRLSGAFF.

The chain is built from TRBV9 and TRBJ2-2; TRBD2 matches 9 bases. The CDR3 extends over 17 amino acids. CDR1 is SGDLS, CDR2 YYNGEE, per germline. The V and J ends lost 0 bases and 5 bases, in that order; junction bases with no gene match: 8. CDR3 in DNA: TGTGCCAGCAGCGTAGCTAGGATAGCGGGGGCTACCGGGGAGCTGTTTTTT. Residues: CASSVARIAGATGELFF.

This rearrangement joins TRBV5-1 to TRBJ1-2; TRBD1 matches 7 bases. The CDR3 has 13 residues. The trim removed 6 bases at V and 2 bases at J, leaving 4 bases unmatched. Per germline, CDR1 SGHRS and CDR2 YFSETQ. CDR3 region: CASTTGQNYGYTF. CDR3 bases: TGCGCCAGCACTACGGGACAGAACTATGGCTACACCTTC. Using reference TRBV5-1 and TRBJ1-2 for the parts outside the CDR3, the full variable domain is KAGVTQTPRYLIKTRGQQVTLSCSPISGHRSVSWYQQTPGQGLQFLFEYFSETQRNKGNFPGRFSGRQFSNSRSEMNVSTLELGDSALYLCASTTGQNYGYTFGSGTRLTVV.

The table lists this clone with a count of one. CDR3 protein: CASSYSRGGARETQYF. The CDR3 DNA is TGTGCCAGCAGTTACTCGAGGGGAGGGGCGAGAGAGACCCAGTACTTC. The J gene is TRBJ2-5, the V gene TRBV6-5; 7 nucleotides agree with TRBD2. Trimming cost V 0 bases and J 4 bases; bases outside gene matches: 8. The CDR3 consists of 16 residues. Germline V gene lookup returns CDR1 MNHEY and CDR2 SVGAGI.

V gene TRBV5-1 combines with J gene TRBJ1-5, with a weak D call TRBD1 (5 bases). V was shortened by 3 bases and J by 5 bases, with 12 bases between the two germline ends. The CDR3 loop spans 14 amino acids. Germline loops: CDR1 SGHRS, CDR2 YFSETQ. The CDR3: CASSSGTLDQPQHF. As DNA, the CDR3 is TGCGCCAGCAGCTCCGGGACTCTGGATCAGCCCCAGCATTTT. Based on the CDR3 plus reference TRBV5-1 and TRBJ1-5, the full variable domain is KAGVTQTPRYLIKTRGQQVTLSCSPISGHRSVSWYQQTPGQGLQFLFEYFSETQRNKGNFPGRFSGRQFSNSRSEMNVSTLELGDSALYLCASSSGTLDQPQHFGDGTRLSIL.

This chain links TRBV5-5 with TRBJ1-3; 7 bases are shared with TRBD1. Germline CDR1 reads SGHKS; CDR2 reads YYEKEE (reference sequence). There are 15 residues in the CDR3. V trimming: 6 bases; J trimming: 0 bases; junction bases outside the gene matches: 6. CDR3 sequence reads: CASTYRDSSGNTIYF. DNA for the CDR3: TGTGCCAGCACCTACCGGGACAGCTCTGGAAACACCATATATTTT.

V and J are TRBV30 and TRBJ1-2; TRBD1 might be the D (6 bases). Trimming pared 0 bases from V and 8 bases from J, leaving 13 bases between. The CDR3 runs 13 residues. Per germline, CDR1 GTSNPN and CDR2 SVGIG (reference sequence). This CDR3 is CAWSVKAGDGYTF. As DNA, the CDR3 is TGTGCCTGGAGTGTAAAGGCAGGGGACGGCTACACCTTC. Full variable domain (missing parts from reference TRBV30 and TRBJ1-2): SQTIHQWPATLVQPVGSPLSLECTVEGTSNPNLYWYRQAAGRGLQLLFYSVGIGQISSEVPQNLSASRPQDRQFILSSKKLLLSDSGFYLCAWSVKAGDGYTFGSGTRLTVV.

J is TRBJ1-2 and V is TRBV5-1; 8 bases match TRBD1. CDR3 size: 13 residues. V was pared by 4 bases and J by 7 bases, with 6 bases of the junction left unmatched. Germline CDR1 and CDR2: SGHRS and YFSETQ. The CDR3 DNA is TGCGCCAGCAGCGAGGACAGGGAGAGTGGCTACACCTTC. This translates into CASSEDRESGYTF.

The chain combines TRBV5-1 with TRBJ1-1, with a weak D call TRBD1 (6 bases). Germline V lookup: CDR1 SGHRS, CDR2 YFSETQ. V lost 2 bases and J lost 2, with 10 bases in between. The CDR3 is 14 residues long. CDR3 amino acids: CASSLAGDNTEAFF. The CDR3 DNA is TGCGCCAGCAGCTTAGCAGGGGACAACACTGAAGCTTTCTTT.

The V gene is TRBV5-6, the J gene TRBJ1-1; TRBD1 agrees at 10 bases. The junction had 18 bases not matched to a gene; V was cut back by 5 bases and J by 11 bases. Germline CDR1 and CDR2: SGHDT and YYEEEE. The CDR3 contains 16 residues. The CDR3 loop reads CASRGTGDFPQVGAFF. DNA for the CDR3: TGTGCCAGCAGGGGGACAGGGGATTTCCCCCAGGTCGGGGCTTTCTTT.

The count of this clone is one. This chain links TRBV2 with TRBJ1-3; TRBD1 is a possible D gene (6 bases). CDR3 length equals 14 residues. Germline V CDR1 and CDR2: SNHLY, FYNNEI. Trimming removed 7 bases from V and 4 bases from J, with 14 bases in between. CDR3 protein: CASTVPGGGNTIYF. The CDR3 region has the DNA TGTGCCAGCACCGTCCCGGGGGGCGGAAACACCATATATTTT.